This note documents a single TCR beta chain sequence. This receptor's antigen is unknown. It has no much larger one-base neighbor in the sample; base qualities were not kept. This entry is derived from a study of B cell selection in AIRE deficiency (dated by TCRdb to between 2018 and 2020). About the investigation overall: Researchers compared the TCRbeta repertoires of sorted blood CD4+ conventional T cells and regulatory T cells from AIRE-deficient patients with the corresponding repertoires from healthy controls. The TCR-sequenced cohort comprised roughly 5 AIRE-deficient APECED patients and roughly 5 healthy control donors. The paper's findings and limits, for the study overall: CDR3s were shorter in shared Treg sequences, reflecting a bias toward rearrangements that have few non-templated nucleotide insertions. Only TCRbeta chains were sequenced, and around 35% of shared healthy-donor Treg sequences were also present in healthy Tconv cells, possibly due to differing TCRalpha chains. Of over 3,000 shared Treg TCRbeta sequences, roughly 29% were shared only among healthy donors and over 8% only among patients, suggesting less efficient Treg selection without AIRE. Tconv and Treg cells from AIRE-deficient patients showed TCRBV gene usage, CDR3 length and TCR diversity similar to those of healthy donors. About 32% of Treg TCRbeta sequences shared among healthy donors appeared in patient Tconv cells, suggesting diversion of Treg-biased clones into the Tconv compartment.

Regulatory T cells were sorted as CD4+CD25hiCD127low/negative cells. Control samples were obtained from healthy donors who were not related to the patients. A FACSAria flow cytometer was used to sort the Tconv and Treg cells intended for TCRbeta sequencing. Sorted cells were collected into 5-ml round-bottom polystyrene tubes, and dry cell pellets were frozen at -80°C before sequencing. Looking up the germline V gene yields CDR1 SGDLS and CDR2 YYNGEE. The germline ends are 4 bases apart after V is trimmed by 3 bases and J by 3 bases. Spanning cysteine to phenylalanine, the CDR3 consists of 13 amino acids. Only the CDR3 DNA stays, 39 bases, in frame from base 1. The immunoSEQ platform was used to sequence the TCRbeta chain. The original pipeline was this. Approximately 5.3x10^4 distinct TCRbeta sequences from patients and 80,000 to 100,000 from healthy donors were obtained from pooled Treg repertoires. Treg TCRbeta sequences found in two or more individuals were defined as public, and these public Treg TCRbeta sequences were then searched for in Tconv repertoires. To test for differences between groups, Mann-Whitney U tests with Bonferroni-Dunn correction were run in GraphPad Prism 7.03. The table was pulled from immuneACCESS by TCRdb, which kept in-frame rearrangements only. Such tables lose some clones; where checked, under half of the loss comes from unresolved V genes, and the rest has no known cause. V and J calls plus clone size are reproduced from that table; the DNA served to infer D and trimming. The sample profile shows roughly 17,000 clones; just over 90% of them were found once. Of the sample, 0.89% falls within the top ten clones.

The origin of this receptor is a human donor in good health. The chain uses TRBV9 and TRBJ1-6; confidence is insufficient to name the D gene. Sequenced input: CD4+CD25+ Tregs sorted from PBMCs. The CDR3 sequence is CASSGVYNSPLHF. The DNA sequence is TGTGCCAGCAGCGGGGTCTATAATTCACCCCTCCACTTT.